This TCR beta chain originates from a study of vaccination effects on CD4 cells after COVID-19. On the study more broadly: Vaccine administered to participants consisted of two doses of either BNT162b2 or mRNA-1273.

General study results and limits: In the late period after vaccination, infection- and vaccine-induced clones contracted markedly.

As for this clone: The antigen is undetermined.

V was clipped by 0 bases and J by 5 bases; unmatched bases: 6. The CDR3 has 16 residues. Germline CDR1 is MRHNA and CDR2 is SNTAGT. Antigen-specific CD4+ T cell clonotypes were called by their expansion after viral peptide-pool culture in ViraFEST. Following culture for more than 9 days, CD4+ T cells were isolated. Nucleocapsid antibody tests were negative, and the vaccine recipients had no prior SARS-CoV-2 infection. A few million PBMC were seeded per well and grown in the presence of 10 IU/ml IL-2 and 8.5 to 10 ug/ml peptides. The method was immunoSEQ multiplex PCR; TCRdb's version includes in-frame clones alone and lacks a portion of them. Among under 80,000 clones listed, 78% were seen once.

This sequence joins TRBV6-4 and TRBJ2-1; 8 bases are a match to TRBD2. This sequence was found in a human donor who received a COVID-19 vaccine. The specimen comprised CD4+ T cells from PBMCs cultured with SARS-CoV-2 spike peptides, sampled before COVID-19 vaccination. CDR3 in amino acids: CASSDSHAGGHNEQFF. The CDR3 DNA is TGTGCCAGCAGTGACTCCCATGCGGGGGGCCACAATGAGCAGTTCTTC.